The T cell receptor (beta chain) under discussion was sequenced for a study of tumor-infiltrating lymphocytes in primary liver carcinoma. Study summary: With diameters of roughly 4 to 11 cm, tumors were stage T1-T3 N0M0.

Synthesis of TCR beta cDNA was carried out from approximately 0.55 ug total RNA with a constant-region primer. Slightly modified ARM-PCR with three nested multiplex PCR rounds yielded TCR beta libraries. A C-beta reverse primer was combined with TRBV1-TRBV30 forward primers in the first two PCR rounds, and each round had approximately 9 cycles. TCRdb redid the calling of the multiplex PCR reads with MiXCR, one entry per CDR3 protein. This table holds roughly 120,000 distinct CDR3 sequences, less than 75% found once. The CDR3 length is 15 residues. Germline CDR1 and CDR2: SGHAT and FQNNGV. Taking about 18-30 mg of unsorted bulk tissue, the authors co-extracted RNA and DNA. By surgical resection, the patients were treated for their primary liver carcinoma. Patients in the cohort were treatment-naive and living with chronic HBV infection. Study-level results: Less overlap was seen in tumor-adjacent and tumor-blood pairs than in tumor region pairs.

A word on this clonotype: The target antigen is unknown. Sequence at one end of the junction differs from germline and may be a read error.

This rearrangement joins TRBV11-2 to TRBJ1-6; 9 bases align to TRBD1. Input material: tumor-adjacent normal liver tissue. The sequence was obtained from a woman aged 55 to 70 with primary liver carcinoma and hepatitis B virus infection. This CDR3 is CTSNYWDREWSPLHF. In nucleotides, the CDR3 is TGTACCAGCAACTACTGGGACAGGGAATGGTCACCCCTCCACTTT.